These 3 T cell receptor beta chains originate from one sample sequenced in a study of shared clonotypes between healthy human individuals. The protocol was immunoSEQ multiplex PCR, while the TCRdb copy is restricted to in-frame clones and leaves out a portion. The data show about 2.5 million clones, just under 95% seen once. Sequencing used naive CD4+ T cells from PBMCs. The subset denotes: CD45RA+ positively selected. These receptors originate from a man aged 18-30 years in good health. Some clones in this sample may be carry-over from other donors' samples.

J is TRBJ1-2 and V is TRBV25-1; D perhaps matches TRBD1 (5 bases). The length of the CDR3 is 16 residues. The V gene lost 2 bases and the J gene lost 7 bases, with 20 bases spanning the gap. Germline lookup yields CDR1 MGHDK and CDR2 SYGVNS. In nucleotides, the CDR3 is TGTGCCAGCAGTGAACCCGGGACGGACCGAACGGTTGGCTACACCTTC. Translation: CASSEPGTDRTVGYTF.

The chain has TRBV6-5 and TRBJ1-1; 7 nucleotides match TRBD1. CDR1 and CDR2 from the germline V gene are MNHEY and SVGAGI. With 6 bases clipped from V and 7 bases from J, the junction kept 5 bases outside the gene matches. The CDR3 totals 12 residues. The CDR3 DNA reads TGTGCCAGCAGCCTGGGACAGAATGAAGCTTTCTTT. Its translation: CASSLGQNEAFF.

This chain connects TRBV2 to TRBJ2-2; D remains unclear. Trimming pared 4 bases from V and 2 bases from J, leaving 17 bases between. This CDR3 has 17 residues. In germline, CDR1 is SNHLY, CDR2 FYNNEI. For the CDR3, the DNA is TGTGCCAGCAGTGGCTCGGGCTCCCACTTAAACACCGGGGAGCTGTTTTTT. It yields the protein CASSGSGSHLNTGELFF.